This paragraph covers one T cell receptor beta chain sequence. Its antigen is still unknown. Germline assignment: CDR1 SSHAT and CDR2 FNYEAQ (reference sequence). This CDR3 region has 15 residues. With V trimmed by 3 bases and J by 9 bases, 7 bases remained unmatched. Repertoires were generated with immunoSEQ multiplex PCR, while TCRdb's copy carries only in-frame clones and drops some. The data hold 75,000 to 100,000 clones, with 85% to 90% observed a single time. The data are from a study of T cell responses to AZD1222 COVID-19 vaccine. Findings of the study overall: The CD4 TCRs associated with vaccination extended across spike and predominated at 160-218 and 743-854.

Sequencing used peripheral blood, obtained on day 0 of AZD1222 vaccination. The source is an adult in good health. The J gene is TRBJ2-1, the V gene TRBV7-7; 11 nucleotides align to TRBD2. CDR3 sequence: CASSFLAGGHTEQFF. The CDR3 DNA sequence: TGTGCCAGCAGCTTCCTAGCGGGGGGTCATACTGAGCAGTTCTTC. Looking up the rest from reference TRBV7-7 and TRBJ2-1 gives the full variable domain: GAGVSQSPRYKVTKRGQDVTLRCDPISSHATLYWYQQALGQGPEFLTYFNYEAQPDKSGLPSDRFSAERPEGSISTLTIQRTEQRDSAMYRCASSFLAGGHTEQFFGPGTRLTVL.